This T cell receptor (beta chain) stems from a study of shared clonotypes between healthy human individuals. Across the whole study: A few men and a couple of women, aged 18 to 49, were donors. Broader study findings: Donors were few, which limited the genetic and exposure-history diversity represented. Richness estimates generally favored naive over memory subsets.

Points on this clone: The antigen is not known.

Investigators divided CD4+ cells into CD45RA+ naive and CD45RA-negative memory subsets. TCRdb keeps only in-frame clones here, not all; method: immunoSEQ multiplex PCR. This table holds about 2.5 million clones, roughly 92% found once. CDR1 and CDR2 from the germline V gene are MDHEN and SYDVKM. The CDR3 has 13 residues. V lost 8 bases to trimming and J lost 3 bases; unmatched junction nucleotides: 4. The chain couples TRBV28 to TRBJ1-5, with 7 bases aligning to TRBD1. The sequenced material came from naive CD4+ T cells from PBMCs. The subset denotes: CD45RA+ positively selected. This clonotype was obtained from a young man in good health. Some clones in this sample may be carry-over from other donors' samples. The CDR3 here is CASGGQHNQPQHF. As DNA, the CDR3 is TGTGCCAGCGGGGGACAGCACAATCAGCCCCAGCATTTT.